The source of this TCR beta chain is a study of CD8+CD57+ T cells in acquired aplastic anemia (dated by TCRdb to the late 2010s). With respect to the entire study: Extracted DNA from sorted CD4+ and CD8+ cells averaged about 3 ug, ranging from roughly 0.17 to 30 ug. CD8+CD57+ expansion was defined as frequency above the mean frequency observed in healthy subjects. Overall study outcomes, separate from this receptor: Although 25 to 30 CD8+ CDR3 sequences were shared by patients and controls, these sequences appeared highly expressed in patients and within the immunodominant clones of patients. CD8+ Simpson's diversity did not differ significantly between patients and healthy controls (P=0.060).

In regard to this clonotype: Its antigen target is currently unknown. No much larger clone is present one base from it, and per-base qualities are unavailable.

The patients picked for sequencing were ones in whom flow cytometry had shown an expansion of CD8+CD57+ cells. All patients had severe acquired aplastic anemia diagnosed by International Study of Aplastic Anemia and Agranulocytosis and Camitta criteria. No therapy had been received by the patients at the time of blood sampling. TCR repertoires of sorted CD4+ and CD8+ blood T cells from severe aplastic anemia patients and healthy subjects were deep-sequenced in the study. Patients were enrolled in the USA under clinicaltrials.gov protocols 00001620, 01623167, 00001397, 00071045, 00081523 and 00961064. Ficoll-Paque density gradient centrifugation was used to isolate peripheral blood mononuclear cells. Before DNA extraction, CD4+ and CD8+ T cells were sorted with FACS or magnetic beads. Spanning cysteine to phenylalanine, the CDR3 consists of 15 amino acids. Of the read, only the CDR3 DNA is kept; its 45 bases are in frame from base 1. CDR1 and CDR2 are drawn from the germline V gene (reference sequence): SGHNT, YYREEE. Here V drops 4 bases and J drops 0 bases, and the junction holds 5 bases not matched to any gene.

Profiling of TCR beta VDJ combinations and CDR3 sequences used genomic DNA as the template. TCR repertoire sequencing was run on an Illumina HiSeq 2000. On the authors' methods: Repertoires were assessed using TRBV/TRBJ rearrangement plots, CDR3 size and DJ length profiles, and Simpson's diversity index. The most abundant DNA sequence in the deep sequencing data was defined as the immunodominant clone. CDR3 amino acid sequences were checked for sharing across subjects and were also compared against the VDJdb database and published repertoires. TCRdb redid the processing of the public reads, applying fastp at Q25 and MiXCR, and retained in-frame beta chains. CDR3 protein duplicates are merged, each entry listing the most common genes and DNA. TCRdb's processing, not the authors' own work, is the source of the V and J calls. The sample records about 180,000 distinct CDR3 sequences, more than 60% of which are singletons. About two fifths of the sample lies in the top ten.

The V and J segments used are TRBV5-4 and TRBJ2-5, with 8 bases in between that match TRBD1. The sequencing sample was made of sorted CD4+, CD8+, or CD8+CD57+ T cells (not recorded which) from PBMCs. The sequence was obtained from a human donor with aplastic anemia. The CDR3 protein: CASSLGDRYQETQYF. The nucleotide sequence reads as follows: TGTGCCAGCAGCCTAGGGGACAGGTACCAAGAGACCCAGTACTTC.